The 28 T cell receptor beta chains below all came from one sample that was sequenced in a study of blood T cell repertoires in COVID-19. Method: immunoSEQ multiplex PCR; TCRdb's copy keeps in-frame clones and lacks some. Seen here are approximately 160,000 clones, around four fifths observed once, and the top ten hold 2.5% to 3%. The sample consisted of peripheral blood. The receptors here all came from a woman in her fifties or sixties with acute or convalescent COVID-19.

This clone was observed once. J is TRBJ2-1 and V is TRBV19; 11 bases fit TRBD2. Looked up from germline, CDR1 is LNHDA and CDR2 is SQIVND (reference sequence). J was trimmed by 7 bases and V by 3 bases; bases with no gene match: 5. The CDR3 is made up of 15 amino acids. In nucleotides, the CDR3 is TGTGCCAGTAGTATCATGCTAGCGGGGGGTAATGAGCAGTTCTTC. Translation gives CASSIMLAGGNEQFF.

CDR3 DNA sequence: TGTGCCAGTAGTATGTCGGGACAGCCAATTCTAGGGGATTATGGCTACACCTTC. Its translation is CASSMSGQPILGDYGYTF. V usage is TRBV19 and J usage is TRBJ1-2, with TRBD1 matching 7 bases. The CDR3 has 18 residues. From germline, CDR1 is LNHDA and CDR2 SQIVND (reference sequence). V lost 3 bases to trimming and J lost 5 bases; unmatched junction nucleotides: 18.

This sequence joins TRBV19 and TRBJ2-1; 7 positions match TRBD2. There are 14 residues in the CDR3. Germline loops: CDR1 LNHDA, CDR2 SQIVND (reference sequence). J was trimmed by 7 bases and V by 4 bases; bases with no gene match: 7. The CDR3 here is CASSTVTSANEQFF. DNA for the CDR3: TGTGCCAGTAGTACCGTCACTAGCGCTAATGAGCAGTTCTTC.

The chain couples TRBV3-1 (or the pseudogene TRBV3-2) to TRBJ1-6; maybe TRBD1 (5 bases). The germline V and J ends were trimmed by 4 bases and 4 bases, with 8 bases remaining between them. The CDR3 totals 14 residues. Germline assignment: CDR1 LGHDT and CDR2 YNNKEL (reference sequence). CDR3 bases: TGTGCCAGCAGCCCCGACAGATATAATTCACCCCTCCACTTT. Translation: CASSPDRYNSPLHF.

The chain has TRBV5-1 and TRBJ2-3; 9 bases map to TRBD2. The CDR3 spans 16 residues. The junction had 5 bases not matched to a gene; V was cut back by 3 bases and J by 0 bases. Germline CDR1 reads SGHRS; CDR2 reads YFSETQ. The CDR3 region has the DNA TGCGCCAGCAGCTCAGGCGGGGGGGCTAGCACAGATACGCAGTATTTT. Protein: CASSSGGGASTDTQYF. Supplemented by reference TRBV5-1 and TRBJ2-3, the full variable domain reads KAGVTQTPRYLIKTRGQQVTLSCSPISGHRSVSWYQQTPGQGLQFLFEYFSETQRNKGNFPGRFSGRQFSNSRSEMNVSTLELGDSALYLCASSSGGGASTDTQYFGPGTRLTVL.

The chain is built from TRBV6-5 and TRBJ1-2, with 7 bases identical to TRBD1. CDR3 length: 16 amino acids. Germline V gene lookup returns CDR1 MNHEY and CDR2 SVGAGI. V was pared by 2 bases and J by 2 bases, with 8 bases of the junction left unmatched. CDR3 in amino acids: CASSYLPMTGNYGYTF. The DNA of the CDR3 is TGTGCCAGCAGTTACCTACCTATGACAGGGAACTATGGCTACACCTTC.

The DNA of the CDR3 is TGTGCCAGCAGCTCACAATCCGGACAGGGAAACGAGCAGTACTTC. Residues: CASSSQSGQGNEQYF. This sequence joins TRBV7-6 and TRBJ2-7; 8 positions agree with TRBD1. The ends lost 4 bases at V and 5 bases at J; junction bases unmatched: 10. Germline V gene data show CDR1 as SGHVS and CDR2 as FNYEAQ. The CDR3 contains 15 residues.

The gene calls are TRBV6-5 and TRBJ2-3; D not resolved. CDR1 is MNHEY and CDR2 is SVGAGI in the germline V gene. V lost 6 bases, J lost 0 bases, and 7 bases lay in between. The CDR3 covers 13 residues. CDR3 sequence reads: CASRSLSTDTQYF. The CDR3 nucleotides read TGTGCCAGCAGGTCACTAAGCACAGATACGCAGTATTTT.

This rearrangement joins TRBV7-2 to TRBJ2-7; D gene uncertain. Trimming cost V 5 bases and J 6 bases, with 17 bases left between them. The length of the CDR3 is 14 residues. Germline V gene sequence: CDR1 SGHTA, CDR2 FQGNSA. The CDR3 is CASSTQLGSLEQYF. The CDR3, as DNA: TGTGCCAGCAGCACCCAGCTAGGTTCCCTCGAGCAGTACTTC.

The chain couples TRBV30 to TRBJ2-7; 10 bases fit TRBD1. Germline trimming cut 2 bases from V and 5 bases from J; bases unmatched to any gene: 12. This CDR3 is 16 amino acids long. In germline, CDR1 is GTSNPN, CDR2 SVGIG (reference sequence). The CDR3 sequence: CAWSKAGQGKKNEQYF. CDR3 DNA sequence: TGTGCCTGGAGTAAAGCGGGACAGGGGAAAAAAAACGAGCAGTACTTC. Based on the CDR3 plus reference TRBV30 and TRBJ2-7, the full variable domain is SQTIHQWPATLVQPVGSPLSLECTVEGTSNPNLYWYRQAAGRGLQLLFYSVGIGQISSEVPQNLSASRPQDRQFILSSKKLLLSDSGFYLCAWSKAGQGKKNEQYFGPGTRLTVT.

V and J are TRBV5-5 and TRBJ2-4, with D possibly matching TRBD1 (6 bases). The CDR3 loop spans 16 amino acids. Per germline, CDR1 SGHKS and CDR2 YYEKEE (reference sequence). Trimming took off 4 bases at V and 4 bases at J, with 18 bases between the two ends. The DNA for the CDR3 is TGTGCCAGCAGCCTGATGGACAGCAAGAGAAAAAACATTCAGTACTTC. Translating it yields CASSLMDSKRKNIQYF.

The chain uses TRBV5-1 and TRBJ2-1; D possibly corresponds to TRBD2 (6 bases). V gave up 2 bases and J gave up 8 bases, with 17 bases separating them. This CDR3 is 15 amino acids long. In germline, CDR1 is SGHRS, CDR2 YFSETQ. The CDR3 nucleotides read TGCGCCAGCAGCTTTTCCGATAGCGGACGGGATGAGCAGTTCTTC. Its translation is CASSFSDSGRDEQFF.

This clone was counted once. The chain carries TRBV18 and TRBJ1-1; 7 nucleotides align to TRBD1. The CDR3 extends over 15 amino acids. Germline V lookup: CDR1 KGHSH, CDR2 LQKENI. V dropped 6 bases and J dropped 1; count of bases not matched to a gene: 8. As DNA, the CDR3 is TGTGCCAGCTCCCCAGGGGGGGCTTCGAACACTGAAGCTTTCTTT. Translated, it gives CASSPGGASNTEAFF.

The CDR3 nucleotides read TGTGCCAGCAGCCAAGAGTTTACAGGGGCTGGAAACACCATATATTTT. Its protein product is CASSQEFTGAGNTIYF. The chain combines TRBV4-2 with TRBJ1-3; 7 nucleotides match TRBD1. The CDR3 contains 16 residues. The J segment lost 2 bases and the V segment lost 0 bases, leaving 4 bases of the junction unmatched. Germline values: CDR1 LGHNA, CDR2 YNFKEQ.

The chain employs TRBV6-5 and TRBJ1-5; 8 bases are a match to TRBD1. V was pared by 6 bases and J by 7 bases, with 8 bases of the junction left unmatched. The CDR3 is 14 amino acids. Germline CDR1 MNHEY, CDR2 SVGAGI. The CDR3 spells CASSPTGDGQPQHF. The CDR3 coding sequence is TGTGCCAGCAGCCCGACAGGGGATGGGCAGCCCCAGCATTTT.

CDR3 DNA: TGTGCCAGCAGCTCAGAGACAGGGAGGAACACTGAAGCTTTCTTT. It translates to CASSSETGRNTEAFF. The J gene is TRBJ1-1, the V gene TRBV5-6, with 7 bases lining up with TRBD1. Germline loops: CDR1 SGHDT, CDR2 YYEEEE. The J segment lost 1 base and the V segment lost 3 bases, leaving 6 bases of the junction unmatched. The CDR3 runs 15 residues. The full variable domain, completed using reference TRBV5-6 and TRBJ1-1, is DAGVTQSPTHLIKTRGQQVTLRCSPKSGHDTVSWYQQALGQGPQFIFQYYEEEERQRGNFPDRFSGHQFPNYSSELNVNALLLGDSALYLCASSSETGRNTEAFFGQGTRLTVV.

The gene calls are TRBV20-1 and TRBJ1-1, with 8 bases fitting TRBD1. The CDR3 is 11 amino acids. Per the germline V gene, CDR1 is DFQATT and CDR2 is SNEGSKA (reference sequence). J gave up 8 bases and V 6 bases, and 5 bases lay outside the gene matches. CDR3 in DNA: TGCAGTGCGGTCCGACAGGGGGAAGCTTTCTTT. Its protein product is CSAVRQGEAFF.

V is TRBV18 and J is TRBJ1-1; possibly TRBD1 for D (5 bases). The V gene's germline CDR1 is KGHSH and CDR2 LQKENI. The CDR3 is made up of 15 amino acids. V dropped 3 bases and J dropped 4 bases, with 15 bases sitting between them. The CDR3 DNA sequence: TGTGCCAGCTCACCGAAACAGGTGAAGGGCACTGAAGCTTTCTTT. Protein sequence: CASSPKQVKGTEAFF.

This chain connects TRBV7-9 to TRBJ2-7, with a tentative D call TRBD1 (5 bases). The CDR3 covers 13 residues. V gave up 1 base and J gave up 2 bases, with 6 bases separating them. The V gene's germline CDR1 is SEHNR and CDR2 FQNEAQ (reference sequence). This chain's CDR3 is CASSLGRAYEQYF. CDR3 bases: TGTGCCAGCAGCTTAGGCAGGGCCTACGAGCAGTACTTC.

This sequence joins TRBV19 and TRBJ2-1, with TRBD1 matching 10 bases. The CDR3 has 17 amino acids. J gave up 1 base and V 4 bases, and 7 bases lay outside the gene matches. In germline, CDR1 is LNHDA, CDR2 SQIVND (reference sequence). Written as DNA, the CDR3 is TGTGCCAGTAGTAAATATCCGGGACAGGGGTCCTACAATGAGCAGTTCTTC. Protein: CASSKYPGQGSYNEQFF.

The CDR3 here is CASSLARTGGATGELFF. DNA of the CDR3: TGTGCCAGCAGCTTAGCGCGGACAGGGGGCGCAACCGGGGAGCTGTTTTTT. This rearrangement joins TRBV7-2 to TRBJ2-2; TRBD1 matches at 11 bases. V lost 0 bases to trimming and J lost 5 bases; unmatched junction nucleotides: 5. Germline V gene sequence: CDR1 SGHTA, CDR2 FQGNSA. The CDR3 is 17 residues long.

This rearrangement joins TRBV29-1 to TRBJ1-1; 9 bases map to TRBD1. CDR1 is SQVTM and CDR2 is ANQGSEA in the germline V gene. This CDR3 is 13 amino acids long. The junction had 6 bases not matched to a gene; V was cut back by 6 bases and J by 4 bases. The CDR3 protein is CSVGQGSGTEAFF. In DNA, the CDR3 is TGCAGCGTGGGACAGGGTAGTGGCACTGAAGCTTTCTTT.

This chain connects TRBV7-2 to TRBJ2-7, with 8 bases identical to TRBD1. Germline V CDR1 and CDR2: SGHTA, FQGNSA. The CDR3 totals 15 residues. V lost 1 base to trimming and J lost 3 bases; unmatched junction nucleotides: 5. CDR3 coding DNA: TGTGCCAGCAGCTTAGTCCCAGGGGGCGGCTACGAGCAGTACTTC. It is translated as CASSLVPGGGYEQYF.

The chain recombines TRBV6-5 with TRBJ1-1; D unresolved. Deletions cut 0 bases from V and 4 bases from J, with 12 bases between. Germline assignment: CDR1 MNHEY and CDR2 SVGAGI. The CDR3 has 15 amino acids. The DNA of the CDR3 is TGTGCCAGCAGTTACTCGGAGGTTCACGGCACTGAAGCTTTCTTT. Amino acid sequence: CASSYSEVHGTEAFF.

This clone has just one count. V gene TRBV18 combines with J gene TRBJ1-1, with 7 nucleotides matching TRBD1. The germline V gene has CDR1 KGHSH and CDR2 LQKENI. Losses at the gene ends were 0 bases for V and 5 bases for J; bases not matched to a gene: 6. The CDR3 length is 15 residues. This CDR3 reads CASSPPGTVRTEAFF. The CDR3 DNA sequence: TGTGCCAGCTCACCACCAGGGACAGTAAGGACTGAAGCTTTCTTT.

The V call is TRBV27, the J call TRBJ1-1; D perhaps matches TRBD1 (5 bases). CDR3 length: 17 amino acids. Looked up from germline, CDR1 is MNHEY and CDR2 is SMNVEV (reference sequence). Between the trimmed V and J ends, which lost 3 bases and 1 base, there was a span of 18 bases. The CDR3 sequence is CASSFRGKGMGNTEAFF. The CDR3 DNA sequence: TGTGCCAGCAGTTTTAGGGGCAAGGGAATGGGGAACACTGAAGCTTTCTTT.

The V and J genes are TRBV15 and TRBJ2-5; 8 bases align to TRBD2. V trimming: 0 bases; J trimming: 5 bases; junction bases outside the gene matches: 8. The CDR3 is 16 amino acids. Germline-derived CDR1 and CDR2 are LNHNV and YYDKDF (reference sequence). The CDR3 reads CATSRDSPGTSETQYF. The CDR3 DNA reads TGTGCCACCAGCAGAGATAGCCCCGGGACTAGTGAGACCCAGTACTTC.

This clone was seen just once. The chain couples TRBV9 to TRBJ2-5, with 7 bases lining up with TRBD1. The CDR3 is 14 residues long. Germline V lookup: CDR1 SGDLS, CDR2 YYNGEE. The ends lost 0 bases at V and 4 bases at J; junction bases unmatched: 3. The CDR3 sequence: CASSVEGGGETQYF. Written as DNA, the CDR3 is TGTGCCAGCAGCGTAGAAGGGGGCGGAGAGACCCAGTACTTC.